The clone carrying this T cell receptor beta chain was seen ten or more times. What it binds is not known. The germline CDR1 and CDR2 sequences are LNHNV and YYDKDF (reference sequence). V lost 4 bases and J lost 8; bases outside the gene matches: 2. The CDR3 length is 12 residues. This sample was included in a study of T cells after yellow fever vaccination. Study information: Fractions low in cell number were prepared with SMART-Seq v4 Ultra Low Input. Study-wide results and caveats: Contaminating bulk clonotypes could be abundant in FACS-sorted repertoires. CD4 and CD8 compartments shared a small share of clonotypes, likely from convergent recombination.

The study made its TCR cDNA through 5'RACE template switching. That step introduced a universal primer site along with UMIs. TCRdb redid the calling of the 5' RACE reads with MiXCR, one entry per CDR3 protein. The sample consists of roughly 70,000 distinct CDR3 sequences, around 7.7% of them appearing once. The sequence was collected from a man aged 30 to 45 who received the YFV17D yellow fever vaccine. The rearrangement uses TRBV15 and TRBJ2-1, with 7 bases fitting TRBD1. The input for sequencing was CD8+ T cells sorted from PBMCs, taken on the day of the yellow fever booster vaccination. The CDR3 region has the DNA TGTGCCACCAGCACCGACAGGGATGAGCAGTTCTTC. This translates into CATSTDRDEQFF. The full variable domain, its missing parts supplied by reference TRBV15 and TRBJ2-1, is DAMVIQNPRYQVTQFGKPVTLSCSQTLNHNVMYWYQQKSSQAPKLLFHYYDKDFNNEADTPDNFQSRRPNTSFCFLDIRSPGLGDTAMYLCATSTDRDEQFFGPGTRLTVL.